The 16 T cell receptor beta chains presented below share a single source sample, sequenced in a study of shared clonotypes between healthy human individuals. This table comes from immunoSEQ multiplex PCR, and its TCRdb copy is limited to in-frame clones, with some not included. The table lists 1.5 million to 2.5 million clones, roughly 95% of them singletons. Positive CCR7 selection of CD45RO-negative cells yielded the naive CD8 cells, and terminally differentiated effector memory CD45RA+ cells were excluded. The sequenced sample consisted of naive CD8+ T cells sorted from blood. These receptors were taken from a man between 18 and 29 years old in good health.

The chain combines TRBV6-5 with TRBJ2-5; maybe TRBD1 (8 bases). Germline V CDR1 and CDR2: MNHEY, SVGAGI. This CDR3 is 15 amino acids long. Trimming took 2 bases from V and 5 from J, leaving 15 bases between them. In nucleotides, the CDR3 is TGTGCCAGCAGTTACACAGGGGGGGCCGGTGAGACCCAGTACTTC. This gives the protein CASSYTGGAGETQYF.

The chain employs TRBV27 and TRBJ2-3, with D unresolved. Germline CDR1 reads MNHEY; CDR2 reads SMNVEV (reference sequence). CDR3 size: 11 residues. Trimming shortened V by 5 bases and J by 4 bases, and 4 bases separated the two germline ends. The DNA of the CDR3 is TGTGCCAGCAGTGGGTCAGATACGCAGTATTTT. Its translation: CASSGSDTQYF.

CDR3 bases: TGTGCCAGCAGCCAAGTCGGGACAGGGACAGACTACGAGCAGTACTTC. It is translated as CASSQVGTGTDYEQYF. V usage is TRBV4-2 and J usage is TRBJ2-7, with 9 bases identical to TRBD1. Unmatched junction bases numbered 7, after V lost 1 base and J lost 3 bases. The CDR3 has 16 residues. The germline V gene has CDR1 LGHNA and CDR2 YNFKEQ.

The chain employs TRBV9 and TRBJ1-5, with 7 bases identical to TRBD1. The length of the CDR3 is 13 residues. Per the germline V gene, CDR1 is SGDLS and CDR2 is YYNGEE. V was clipped by 3 bases and J by 7 bases; unmatched bases: 4. This CDR3 is CASSDAGGQPQHF. The DNA for the CDR3 is TGTGCCAGCAGCGACGCAGGGGGGCAGCCCCAGCATTTT.

The genes are TRBV4-1 and TRBJ1-2; D remains unclear. Germline loops: CDR1 MGHRA, CDR2 YSYEKL. V was pared by 3 bases and J by 1 base, with 9 bases between. CDR3 length: 14 residues. The CDR3 loop reads CASSHPRSNYGYTF. The CDR3 DNA follows: TGCGCCAGCAGCCATCCCAGAAGTAACTATGGCTACACCTTC.

This chain connects TRBV28 to TRBJ2-1; TRBD1 might be the D (5 bases). The CDR3 extends over 13 amino acids. V lost 6 bases, J lost 8 bases, and 14 bases lay in between. The germline V gene has CDR1 MDHEN and CDR2 SYDVKM. As DNA, the CDR3 is TGTGCCAGCAGATATGCAGGGTGGGATGAGCAGTTCTTC. It codes for CASRYAGWDEQFF.

Only one count was recorded for this clone. The chain joins TRBV2 to TRBJ2-1; 12 bases agree with TRBD2. From germline, CDR1 is SNHLY and CDR2 FYNNEI. The junction had 7 bases not matched to a gene; V was cut back by 4 bases and J by 6 bases. The CDR3 is 16 amino acids. CDR3 protein: CASSASSGGASNEQFF. CDR3 coding DNA: TGTGCCAGCAGTGCGTCTAGCGGGGGGGCTTCCAATGAGCAGTTCTTC.

The V call is TRBV4-3, the J call TRBJ1-4; D may be TRBD1 (6 bases). V lost 4 bases and J lost 10, with 22 bases in between. The CDR3 consists of 16 residues. Germline V CDR1 and CDR2: LGHNA, YSLEER. Here the CDR3 reads CASSPSLWTEMGKLFF. The CDR3, as DNA: TGCGCCAGCAGCCCGAGTCTTTGGACAGAGATGGGAAAACTGTTTTTT.

This clone was observed a single time. The chain has TRBV19 and TRBJ2-2; TRBD1 or TRBD2 may be the D gene (5 bases each). CDR3 length: 16 amino acids. V was trimmed by 4 bases and J by 2 bases, leaving 14 bases between them. Germline V gene lookup returns CDR1 LNHDA and CDR2 SQIVND (reference sequence). The CDR3 bases are TGTGCCAGTAGTACCACCGGGACCATTAACACCGGGGAGCTGTTTTTT. This codes for CASSTTGTINTGELFF.

The rearrangement links TRBV5-6 to TRBJ1-2; D is ambiguous. V lost 0 bases, J lost 4 bases, and 10 bases lay in between. CDR3 size: 14 residues. Germline CDR1 SGHDT, CDR2 YYEEEE. The CDR3: CASSLGQDPYGYTF. In nucleotides, the CDR3 is TGTGCCAGCAGCTTGGGTCAGGACCCCTATGGCTACACCTTC.

The rearrangement joins TRBV19 to TRBJ2-1; tentatively, D is TRBD2 (6 bases). CDR1 is LNHDA, CDR2 SQIVND, per germline (reference sequence). The V end lost 7 bases, the J end lost 0 bases, and 10 bases lay between the germline ends. The CDR3 spans 14 residues. Here the CDR3 DNA reads TGTGCCAGTAAACGGGAGAGCTCCTACAATGAGCAGTTCTTC. Translation gives CASKRESSYNEQFF. Full variable domain (remainder filled in from reference TRBV19 and TRBJ2-1): DGGITQSPKYLFRKEGQNVTLSCEQNLNHDAMYWYRQDPGQGLRLIYYSQIVNDFQKGDIAEGYSVSREKKESFPLTVTSAQKNPTAFYLCASKRESSYNEQFFGPGTRLTVL.

The chain is built from TRBV5-4 and TRBJ2-7; D is perhaps TRBD1 (5 bases). V was cut by 1 base and J by 3 bases, with 11 bases left in between. The CDR3 has 14 amino acids. Germline loops: CDR1 SGHNT, CDR2 YYREEE (reference sequence). Written as DNA, the CDR3 is TGTGCCAGCAGCTTGTGGCAGGGTGACTACGAGCAGTACTTC. This codes for CASSLWQGDYEQYF.

CDR3 amino acids: CASSLISGADTQYF. CDR3 in DNA: TGTGCCAGCAGTTTGATTAGCGGGGCAGATACGCAGTATTTT. The chain combines TRBV28 with TRBJ2-3; 8 bases align to TRBD2. J lost 4 bases, V lost 3 bases, and 3 bases had no gene match. Germline V lookup: CDR1 MDHEN, CDR2 SYDVKM. The CDR3 spans 14 residues.

CDR3 nucleotide sequence: TGTGCCAGCAGCGAAAGCCTATCGGGGGATAGGAGCAATGAGCAGTTCTTC. As protein: CASSESLSGDRSNEQFF. The rearrangement uses TRBV11-3 and TRBJ2-1; D might be TRBD2 (6 bases). CDR3 size: 17 residues. Germline V gene sequence: CDR1 SGHNT, CDR2 YENEEA. V gave up 5 bases and J gave up 6 bases, with 23 bases separating them.

This clone occurred once. This chain links TRBV29-1 with TRBJ2-1, with TRBD2 as a possible D gene (6 bases). The CDR3 extends over 16 amino acids. Trimming left V 0 bases short and J 6 bases short, with 18 bases between. Germline loops: CDR1 SQVTM, CDR2 ANQGSEA. The CDR3 is CSVEDLSGIVGNEQFF. The CDR3 DNA is TGCAGCGTTGAAGATCTTAGCGGAATCGTCGGCAATGAGCAGTTCTTC.

The chain joins TRBV27 to TRBJ1-4, with D hard to call. Looked up from germline, CDR1 is MNHEY and CDR2 is SMNVEV (reference sequence). CDR3 length: 13 amino acids. Trimming took 3 bases from V and 5 from J, leaving 7 bases between them. The CDR3 region is CASSLDGNEKLFF. CDR3 bases: TGTGCCAGCAGTTTGGACGGGAATGAAAAACTGTTTTTT.